The T cell receptor beta chain described here comes from a study of Graves' ophthalmopathy and Graves' hyperthyroidism (dated by TCRdb to the late 2010s). For the wider study: Hyperthyroidism was considered stable if no progression to ophthalmopathy occurred within 18 months of follow-up. A discovery set of 90 to 100 patients (under 45 ophthalmopathy, fewer than 60 stable hyperthyroidism) was enrolled to explore V-J signatures distinguishing ophthalmopathy from hyperthyroidism. To tell Graves' ophthalmopathy apart from Graves' hyperthyroidism, and to predict which patients would progress to ophthalmopathy, the study relied on TCR beta repertoire signatures. In about six hyperthyroidism patients, the T-cell repertoires found in thyroid tissue were compared with those found in blood. In total, under 150 blood samples were TCR-sequenced: fewer than 50 ophthalmopathy, approximately 80 hyperthyroidism and about 17 hyperthyroidism-to-ophthalmopathy patients. Following sampling, methimazole starting at 30 mg daily was administered to hyperthyroidism patients, and high-dose intravenous methylprednisolone was administered to ophthalmopathy patients. The independent validation cohort included approximately 19 hyperthyroidism patients plus 17 patients who later progressed from hyperthyroidism to ophthalmopathy. What the authors observed across the whole study: Most of the expanded thyroid clonotypes with a frequency above 0.001 were also detected in blood, and it was suggested that the thyroid immune response may be reflected by blood repertoires. In cross-validation, the 13-signature model distinguished ophthalmopathy from stable hyperthyroidism with roughly 90% sensitivity and roughly 81% specificity, and in the test set the corresponding values were about 80% and 75%. Sample size was not predetermined statistically, and investigators were not blinded to group allocation. In validation, the model predicted ophthalmopathy progression with about 70% sensitivity and less than 80% specificity; more than ten predicted patients were CT-confirmed with GO in a median of around 6 months.

TCR beta CDR3 regions were amplified from RNA transcripts for repertoire sequencing. HTBI primers and the Qiagen OneStep RT-PCR kit were used in a first-round RT-PCR, which was followed by a second-round multiplex PCR, size selection and purification. Sequencing of the libraries was carried out on an Illumina HiSeq2000 in paired-end mode with 100 bp reads. For the original study's pipeline: SOAPnuke was used to process the reads, removing any read that contained adapters or uncalled bases, had a mean Phred below 15, or lacked an exact match to the constant primer or identifier. COPE v1.2.5 was used to merge high-quality paired reads. Each unique nucleotide sequence was treated as a clonotype, and MiTCR v1.1 was used to align the clonotypes to the IMGT TRB V, D and J references. Analysis was restricted to V-J combinations with a frequency above 0.0001, which covered roughly 99% of repertoires. For each V-J combination, a TCR clonal expansion and chaos score was defined as F50 clonal expansion divided by the chaos observed in the TCRdist matrix. Features were reduced by Welch's t-statistics and random forest to around 14 V-J combinations, which fed a naive Bayes classifier. The similarity between thyroid and blood repertoires was quantified using the Morisita-Horn index. The public sequencing data were trimmed at Q25 with fastp and processed into clonotypes with MiXCR by TCRdb, which kept only in-frame beta chains. Identical CDR3 protein sequences are pooled into one entry, listed with their most common genes and DNA. These V and J calls rely on TCRdb rather than the paper's analysis. The sample includes over a million distinct CDR3 sequences, with roughly two fifths observed a single time. The ten biggest clones cover 11% of the sample.

As concerns this clonotype: What this receptor recognizes is not known. Per-nucleotide qualities are absent, and no much larger clonotype sits a single base away.

Patients with hyperthyroidism were aged 18 to 65 years, had been newly diagnosed, and had a disease duration of less than 2 months. Patients with other autoimmune diseases, uncontrolled infections, pregnancy or lactation were excluded. Diagnosis relied on clinical symptoms, serum thyroxine, TRAb, thyroid ultrasound and orbital computed tomography. Total RNA was extracted with Trizol reagent and quality-checked on an Agilent 2100 Bioanalyzer. The germline V gene (reference sequence) provides CDR1 SSHAT and CDR2 FNYEAQ. At the junction V is shortened by 4 bases and J by 1 base, with 16 bases in between. The CDR3, cysteine through phenylalanine, is 16 amino acids long. Just the 48-base CDR3 DNA is kept, in frame starting at base 1.

The source is an adult man with Graves' hyperthyroidism. The sequenced sample consisted of peripheral blood or thyroid tissue (not recorded which). The chain uses TRBV7-7 and TRBJ2-5, with a tentative D call of TRBD1 or TRBD2, each matching 5 bases. The CDR3 protein is CASSSTAGTAQETQYF. The nucleotides read TGTGCCAGCAGCTCAACAGCCGGGACCGCCCAAGAGACCCAGTACTTC.